The present entry profiles one T cell receptor beta chain with its context. The antigen remains unidentified. This sample stems from a study of CD8 T cells in ankylosing spondylitis. Study outcomes and limitations: Significantly higher representation of disease-linked clones was reported for matched ankylosing spondylitis synovial fluid. What seemed typical of ankylosing spondylitis blood was a TCR beta motif built from about 8 highly homologous variants.

V lost 0 bases to trimming and J lost 2 bases, with 11 bases between them. Per germline, CDR1 LGHNA and CDR2 YNFKEQ. The CDR3 covers 16 residues. Molecular-barcoded quantitative 5'-RACE produced these TCR beta libraries. TCRdb re-called the 5' RACE reads through MiXCR, storing one row per CDR3 protein. Found here are under 250,000 distinct CDR3 sequences, about 30% of them singletons; the top ten hold 4% to 5%. Sequencing used blood, either unsorted or a sorted T cell fraction (not recorded which). V usage is TRBV4-2 and J usage is TRBJ2-1; no definite D call. This clonotype was obtained from a male donor with ankylosing spondylitis or in good health (not recorded which). CDR3: CASSQEGQRTYNEQFF. CDR3 nucleotide sequence: TGTGCCAGCAGCCAAGAAGGGCAGCGTACCTACAATGAGCAGTTCTTC.